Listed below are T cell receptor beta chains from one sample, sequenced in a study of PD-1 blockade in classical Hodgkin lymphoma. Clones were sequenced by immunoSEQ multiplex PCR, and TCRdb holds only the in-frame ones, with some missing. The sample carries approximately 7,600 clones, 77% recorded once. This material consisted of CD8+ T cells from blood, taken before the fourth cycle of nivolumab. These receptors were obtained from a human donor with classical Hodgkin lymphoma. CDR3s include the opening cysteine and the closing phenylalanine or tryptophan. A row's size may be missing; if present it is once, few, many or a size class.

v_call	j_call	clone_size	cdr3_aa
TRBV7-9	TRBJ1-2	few	CASSSGGYTF
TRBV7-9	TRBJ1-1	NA	CASSLVFEAFF
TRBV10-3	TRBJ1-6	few	CAISGTENSPLHF
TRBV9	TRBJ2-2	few	CASSPHTAGELFF
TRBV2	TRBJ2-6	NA	CASSELSSGANVLTF
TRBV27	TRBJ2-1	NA	CASMRSYNEQFF
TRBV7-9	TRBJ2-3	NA	CASSAEGLIPDTQYF
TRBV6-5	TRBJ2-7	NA	CASSWNSGAQGEQYF
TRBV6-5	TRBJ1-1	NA	CASSSRTGNTEAFF
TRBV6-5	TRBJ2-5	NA	CASSNRDREETQYF
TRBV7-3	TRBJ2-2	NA	CASSSLHDTGELFF
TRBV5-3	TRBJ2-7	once	CARSLKPGGSYEQYF
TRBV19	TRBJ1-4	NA	CASSWDRGDEKLFF
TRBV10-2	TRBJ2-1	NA	CASGLAGRNEQFF
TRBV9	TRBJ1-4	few	CASSVESRGNEKLFF
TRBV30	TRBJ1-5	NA	CAWTYGNQPQHF
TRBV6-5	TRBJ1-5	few	CASSYSPNQPQHF
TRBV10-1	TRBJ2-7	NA	CASTGSAYEQYF
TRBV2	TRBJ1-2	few	CASRDRGVYGYTF
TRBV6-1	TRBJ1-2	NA	CASSGTTGTLYGYTF
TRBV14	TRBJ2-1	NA	CASSQVRNEQFF
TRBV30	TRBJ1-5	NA	CAWRQGRNQPQHF
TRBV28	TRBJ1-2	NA	CASSSAPTGNYGYTF
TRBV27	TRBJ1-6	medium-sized	CASSPRGQLRRNSPLHF
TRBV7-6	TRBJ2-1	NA	CASSKGTMELSGEQFF
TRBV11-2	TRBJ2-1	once	CASSLLDGYNEQFF
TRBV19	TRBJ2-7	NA	CASRQGYEQYF
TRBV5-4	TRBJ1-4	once	CASSLVGVGEKLFF
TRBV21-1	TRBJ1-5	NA	CASSGHSNQPQHF
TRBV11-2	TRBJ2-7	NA	CASSLYMSPQVPYEQYF
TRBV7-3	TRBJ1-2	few	CASSLEGADPSGYTF
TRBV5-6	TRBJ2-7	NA	CASSLGAGPYEQYF
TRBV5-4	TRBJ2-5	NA	CASTPTGGQETQYF
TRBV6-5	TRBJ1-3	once	CASSDGGIQRNTIYF
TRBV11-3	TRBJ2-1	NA	CASSWGPATYEQFF
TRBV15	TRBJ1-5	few	CATSGDRGRQPQHF
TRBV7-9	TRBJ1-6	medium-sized	CASSLGSGLHF
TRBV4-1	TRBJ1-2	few	CASSQDELGGGNYGYTF
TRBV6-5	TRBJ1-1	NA	CASTPAYRDTEAFF
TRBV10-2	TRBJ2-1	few	CASSERRDDYNEQFF
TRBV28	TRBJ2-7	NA	CASSSGGRSYEQYF
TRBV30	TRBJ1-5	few	CAWSVPFGQPQHF
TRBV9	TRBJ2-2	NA	CASSPKGGQGSGELFF
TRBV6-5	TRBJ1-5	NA	CASRPGGNQPQHF